This T cell receptor beta chain was identified in a study of T cell clonality in common variable immunodeficiency. Points from the study as a whole: CVID patient heterogeneity limited repertoire-clinical complication correlations. CVID subjects had higher TCRbeta clonality than healthy controls, most marked in about a third.

This clone was found many times. Its target is unknown. The CDR3 end is not reached by the read, which stops 3 residues before it; the germline J gene fills it in. Trimming shortened V by 1 base and J by 7 bases, and 7 bases separated the two germline ends. There are 12 residues in the CDR3. From germline, CDR1 is SEHNR and CDR2 FQNEAQ (reference sequence). The protocol was immunoSEQ multiplex PCR, while the TCRdb copy is restricted to in-frame clones and leaves out a portion. The specimen has under 65,000 clones, none found just once. The source material was peripheral blood mononuclear cells. The origin of this receptor is a person between 18 and 70 years old in good health. V and J are TRBV7-9 and TRBJ2-5, with D unresolved. The CDR3 bases that were read are TGTGCCAGCAGCTTAGGATTCGGGACC. Translation gives CASSLGFGT. The full CDR3 reads CASSLGFGTQYF.